Listed here are 28 T cell receptor beta chains from one sample, sequenced in a study of T cell clones after liver transplantation. Libraries were prepared by immunoSEQ multiplex PCR; TCRdb keeps only in-frame clonotypes and omits some of them. The table shows roughly 100,000 clones, with 84% occurring only once. The source material was CD4+ T cells from blood, sampled roughly 50 months after liver transplant. Receptors originate from a human patient who received a liver transplant. Some T cells may be the graft donor's.

The chain recombines TRBV2 with TRBJ2-7; D is possibly TRBD2 (5 bases). The V end was cut by 6 bases, the J end by 0 bases, with 12 bases between. Germline V gene sequence: CDR1 SNHLY, CDR2 FYNNEI. The CDR3 contains 14 residues. The CDR3 loop reads CASREERSSYEQYF. CDR3 bases: TGTGCCAGCAGGGAGGAGCGGAGCTCCTACGAGCAGTACTTC.

This clone appeared a few times. CDR3 in DNA: TGTGCCAGCTCACCCATTCCCGAGGCTACCTACAATGAGCAGTTCTTC. Translated: CASSPIPEATYNEQFF. The gene calls are TRBV18 and TRBJ2-1; no reliable D call. In germline, CDR1 is KGHSH, CDR2 LQKENI. Trimming removed 3 bases from V and 2 bases from J, with 14 bases in between. The CDR3 contains 16 residues.

The rearrangement uses TRBV18 and TRBJ2-5, with D hard to call. Germline CDR1 KGHSH, CDR2 LQKENI. Trimming cost V 3 bases and J 4 bases, with 12 bases left between them. This CDR3 spans 14 amino acids. This chain's CDR3 is CASSPLGTRETQYF. CDR3 DNA: TGTGCCAGCTCACCCCTTGGAACGAGAGAGACCCAGTACTTC.

The chain is built from TRBV6-6 and TRBJ1-5, with a possible D match to TRBD1 (5 bases). The CDR3 extends over 16 amino acids. The ends were cut back, 6 bases at V and 3 bases at J, with 18 bases in the middle. Germline CDR1 and CDR2: MNHNY and SVGAGI (reference sequence). Written as DNA, the CDR3 is TGTGCCAGCAGCTCTGGTCAGGGAGGACACAATCAGCCCCAGCATTTT. It codes for CASSSGQGGHNQPQHF.

The V and J genes are TRBV7-2 and TRBJ2-3, with TRBD1 matching 7 bases. Germline V gene sequence: CDR1 SGHTA, CDR2 FQGNSA. The CDR3 is 15 amino acids. The V and J ends lost 1 base and 5 bases, in that order; junction bases with no gene match: 6. The CDR3 is CASSLDRGRRDTQYF. In nucleotides, the CDR3 is TGTGCCAGCAGCTTAGACAGGGGACGTAGAGATACGCAGTATTTT.

This chain connects TRBV5-1 to TRBJ1-2; D is unresolved. The CDR3 has 13 amino acids. The germline gives CDR1 SGHRS, CDR2 YFSETQ. V was trimmed by 0 bases and J by 5 bases, leaving 8 bases between them. The CDR3 loop is CASSLADKYGYTF. CDR3 DNA sequence: TGCGCCAGCAGCTTGGCAGATAAATATGGCTACACCTTC. The variable domain in full, with the rest retrieved from reference TRBV5-1 and TRBJ1-2, is KAGVTQTPRYLIKTRGQQVTLSCSPISGHRSVSWYQQTPGQGLQFLFEYFSETQRNKGNFPGRFSGRQFSNSRSEMNVSTLELGDSALYLCASSLADKYGYTFGSGTRLTVV.

V is TRBV27 and J is TRBJ2-7; 7 nucleotides line up with TRBD1. The CDR3 contains 16 residues. V was pared by 3 bases and J by 0 bases, with 8 bases of the junction left unmatched. CDR1 and CDR2 from the germline V gene are MNHEY and SMNVEV (reference sequence). This chain's CDR3 is CASSLDRDSSSYEQYF. For the CDR3, the DNA is TGTGCCAGCAGTTTGGACCGGGACAGTAGCTCCTACGAGCAGTACTTC.

V gene TRBV6-1 combines with J gene TRBJ1-4; no clear D gene. Trimming pared 3 bases from V and 7 bases from J, leaving 9 bases between. The CDR3 runs to 13 residues. The germline CDR1 and CDR2 sequences are MNHNS and SASEGT. CDR3 nucleotide sequence: TGTGCCAGCAGTGAGCGGAGGAGTGAAAAACTGTTTTTT. Translation gives CASSERRSEKLFF.

This clone was seen a handful of times. This sequence joins TRBV23-1 and TRBJ2-1; perhaps D is TRBD1 or TRBD2 (5 bases each). TRBV23-1 is recorded as an ORF, its role being uncertain. V lost 1 base and J 5 bases, leaving 18 bases between the germline ends. The CDR3 length is 17 residues. CDR3: CASSQCSGDPPNNEQFF. CDR3 in DNA: TGCGCCAGCAGTCAATGTTCCGGGGACCCGCCCAACAATGAGCAGTTCTTC.

This chain uses TRBV29-1 with TRBJ1-1; D is unclear. The CDR3 is made up of 14 amino acids. Trimming shortened V by 4 bases and J by 0 bases, and 12 bases separated the two germline ends. The germline gives CDR1 SQVTM, CDR2 ANQGSEA. DNA of the CDR3: TGCAGCGTTGGAATGGGAAGGGTGAACACTGAAGCTTTCTTT. The encoded protein is CSVGMGRVNTEAFF.

The V and J genes are TRBV2 and TRBJ1-5; D remains ambiguous. Germline CDR1 is SNHLY and CDR2 is FYNNEI. This CDR3 has 15 residues. V was shortened by 3 bases and J by 2 bases, with 11 bases between the two germline ends. CDR3 nucleotides: TGTGCCAGCAGTGACACAGTAGTTGGCAATCAGCCCCAGCATTTT. It encodes CASSDTVVGNQPQHF.

The chain joins TRBV7-3 to TRBJ1-3; no definite D call. The CDR3 is made up of 15 amino acids. Deletions cut 0 bases from V and 4 bases from J, with 10 bases between. Germline V CDR1 and CDR2: SGHTA, FQGTGA. CDR3 nucleotides: TGTGCCAGCAGCTTAACATCGGGAACCGGAAACACCATATATTTT. Amino acid sequence: CASSLTSGTGNTIYF.

This clone was detected a few times. The chain links TRBV19 to TRBJ1-5; D gene uncertain. Trimming cost V 0 bases and J 6 bases, with 3 bases left between them. The germline gives CDR1 LNHDA, CDR2 SQIVND (reference sequence). This CDR3 is built from 12 residues. CDR3 nucleotides: TGTGCCAGTAGTATAGATCGTCAGCCCCAGCATTTT. Its protein product is CASSIDRQPQHF. Combining the CDR3 with reference TRBV19 and TRBJ1-5 gives the whole variable domain DGGITQSPKYLFRKEGQNVTLSCEQNLNHDAMYWYRQDPGQGLRLIYYSQIVNDFQKGDIAEGYSVSREKKESFPLTVTSAQKNPTAFYLCASSIDRQPQHFGDGTRLSIL.

This chain uses TRBV2 with TRBJ1-2; possible D gene TRBD1, 6 bases. CDR1 and CDR2 from the germline V gene are SNHLY and FYNNEI. The V and J ends lost 6 bases and 4 bases respectively, with 12 bases between them. This CDR3 spans 13 amino acids. CDR3 DNA sequence: TGTGCCAGCAGACTAGGACAGCTCTATGGCTACACCTTC. Residues: CASRLGQLYGYTF. Full variable domain (missing parts from reference TRBV2 and TRBJ1-2): EPEVTQTPSHQVTQMGQEVILRCVPISNHLYFYWYRQILGQKVEFLVSFYNNEISEKSEIFDDQFSVERPDGSNFTLKIRSTKLEDSAMYFCASRLGQLYGYTFGSGTRLTVV.

The chain employs TRBV28 and TRBJ2-7, with a tentative D call TRBD1 (6 bases). This CDR3 spans 13 amino acids. Germline CDR1 MDHEN, CDR2 SYDVKM. V was pared by 7 bases and J by 4 bases, with 14 bases between. CDR3 residues: CASTGQLPYEQYF. In DNA form, the CDR3 reads TGTGCCAGCACAGGACAGCTACCTTACGAGCAGTACTTC.

The CDR3 sequence is CASSTQTGLSGNTIYF. The CDR3 nucleotides are TGTGCCAGTAGTACCCAGACAGGGCTCTCTGGAAACACCATATATTTT. This sequence joins TRBV19 and TRBJ1-3; TRBD1 matches 7 bases. CDR3 length: 16 amino acids. V was pared by 4 bases and J by 0 bases, with 6 bases of the junction left unmatched. Germline CDR1 and CDR2: LNHDA and SQIVND (reference sequence).

This chain connects TRBV5-1 to TRBJ1-4; 8 positions match TRBD1. The junction had 7 bases not matched to a gene; V was cut back by 7 bases and J by 8 bases. CDR3 length: 13 amino acids. Germline values: CDR1 SGHRS, CDR2 YFSETQ. CDR3 in DNA: TGCGCCAGCTCAGGGGGCCGAGGGGAAAAACTGTTTTTT. This encodes CASSGGRGEKLFF.

This chain links TRBV25-1 with TRBJ2-5; D is uncertain. The germline V gene has CDR1 MGHDK and CDR2 SYGVNS. With 5 bases removed from V and 11 bases from J, the gap between germline ends came to 12 bases. This CDR3 has 11 residues. The CDR3: CASSSQAKQYF. CDR3 nucleotide sequence: TGTGCCAGCAGTTCCCAGGCTAAGCAGTACTTC.

This chain joins TRBV4-2 and TRBJ1-3, with 7 bases matching TRBD1. This CDR3 is built from 17 residues. Germline V gives CDR1 LGHNA, CDR2 YNFKEQ. The V segment lost 2 bases and the J segment 0 bases; nucleotides outside the gene matches: 7. The CDR3 nucleotides read TGTGCCAGCAGCCAACGGGACAGAAAAAACTCTGGAAACACCATATATTTT. It is translated as CASSQRDRKNSGNTIYF.

The gene calls are TRBV5-8 and TRBJ1-2; 7 nucleotides agree with TRBD1. Trimming removed 2 bases from V and 4 bases from J; junction bases left unmatched: 8. The germline gives CDR1 SGHTS, CDR2 YDEGEE. The CDR3 has 15 amino acids. CDR3 sequence reads: CASSFGDRVTYGYTF. CDR3 coding DNA: TGTGCCAGCAGCTTCGGTGACAGGGTCACCTATGGCTACACCTTC.

The chain is built from TRBV5-1 and TRBJ1-2; 7 bases are a match to TRBD1. The CDR3 contains 13 residues. V was clipped by 5 bases and J by 2 bases; unmatched bases: 3. Looked up from germline, CDR1 is SGHRS and CDR2 is YFSETQ. CDR3 nucleotide sequence: TGCGCCAGCAGGGAGACAGGGAACTATGGCTACACCTTC. Its translation is CASRETGNYGYTF.

There are a few counts of this clone. The chain employs TRBV6-1 and TRBJ1-1; D ambiguous. Germline V lookup: CDR1 MNHNS, CDR2 SASEGT. Trimming cost V 2 bases and J 1 base, with 5 bases left between them. The CDR3 runs to 13 residues. DNA for the CDR3: TGTGCCAGCAGTGAAAGGCCGAACACTGAAGCTTTCTTT. It codes for CASSERPNTEAFF.

CDR3 sequence: CASSLVGDVEQFF. CDR3 in DNA: TGCGCCAGCAGCTTGGTTGGGGATGTTGAGCAGTTCTTC. The chain has TRBV5-1 and TRBJ2-1, with no clear D. Germline V lookup: CDR1 SGHRS, CDR2 YFSETQ. The V end lost 0 bases, the J end lost 9 bases, and 10 bases lay between the germline ends. The CDR3 runs 13 residues. Full variable domain (missing parts from reference TRBV5-1 and TRBJ2-1): KAGVTQTPRYLIKTRGQQVTLSCSPISGHRSVSWYQQTPGQGLQFLFEYFSETQRNKGNFPGRFSGRQFSNSRSEMNVSTLELGDSALYLCASSLVGDVEQFFGPGTRLTVL.

The chain joins TRBV2 to TRBJ1-2; weak D call: TRBD1 (6 bases). CDR1 and CDR2 (germline): SNHLY, FYNNEI. This CDR3 has 14 amino acids. Trimming shortened V by 6 bases and J by 7 bases, and 18 bases separated the two germline ends. Here the CDR3 DNA reads TGTGCCAGCAGCCCGTCGACAGGTTCGGGTGGCTACACCTTC. It yields the protein CASSPSTGSGGYTF.

This clone has more than one count but fewer than ten. J is TRBJ1-3 and V is TRBV7-9, with 10 bases that match TRBD1. This CDR3 has 19 residues. Germline loops: CDR1 SEHNR, CDR2 FQNEAQ (reference sequence). J lost 2 bases, V lost 4 bases, and 14 bases had no gene match. The CDR3 DNA is TGTGCCAGCAGCTCTCTTCGGGGCCGGGACAGGGGACCTGGAAACACCATATATTTT. It is translated as CASSSLRGRDRGPGNTIYF.

The chain recombines TRBV7-6 with TRBJ1-1; D is possibly TRBD1 (5 bases). Trimming removed 0 bases from V and 5 bases from J, with 7 bases in between. From germline, CDR1 is SGHVS and CDR2 FNYEAQ. The CDR3 loop spans 13 amino acids. Here the CDR3 DNA reads TGTGCCAGCAGCTTAGCGACAGTGACTGAAGCTTTCTTT. Protein product: CASSLATVTEAFF.

This sequence joins TRBV18 and TRBJ2-5; 7 bases line up with TRBD1. V gave up 3 bases and J gave up 4 bases; unmatched junction bases: 2. There are 13 residues in the CDR3. The germline gives CDR1 KGHSH, CDR2 LQKENI. CDR3 coding DNA: TGTGCCAGCTCACCGGGACAGTCAGAGACCCAGTACTTC. As protein: CASSPGQSETQYF.

The chain carries TRBV6-6 and TRBJ2-3, with TRBD1 as a possible D gene (8 bases). Trimming took off 8 bases at V and 3 bases at J, with 15 bases between the two ends. CDR1 and CDR2 from the germline V gene are MNHNY and SVGAGI (reference sequence). CDR3 length equals 14 residues. The CDR3 spells CASGYRGGTDTQYF. The CDR3 bases are TGTGCCAGCGGCTACAGGGGGGGGACAGATACGCAGTATTTT.